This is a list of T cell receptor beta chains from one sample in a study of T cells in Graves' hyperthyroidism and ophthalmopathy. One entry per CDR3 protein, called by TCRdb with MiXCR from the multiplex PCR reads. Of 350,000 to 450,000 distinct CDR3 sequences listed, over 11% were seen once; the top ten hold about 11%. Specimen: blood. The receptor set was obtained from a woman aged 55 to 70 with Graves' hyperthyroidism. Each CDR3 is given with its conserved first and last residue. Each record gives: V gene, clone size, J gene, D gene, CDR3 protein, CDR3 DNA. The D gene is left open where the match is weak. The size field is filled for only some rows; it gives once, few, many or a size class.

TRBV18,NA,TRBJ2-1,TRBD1,CASSQGRGRSYNEQFF,TGTGCCAGCTCACAAGGAAGGGGGCGCTCCTACAATGAGCAGTTCTTC
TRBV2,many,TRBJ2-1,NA,CASTTFGAQANEQFF,TGTGCCAGCACTACATTCGGGGCCCAGGCCAATGAGCAGTTCTTC
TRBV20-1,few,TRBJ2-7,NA,CSAREVDPTYEQYF,TGCAGTGCTAGAGAGGTGGACCCGACTTACGAGCAGTACTTC
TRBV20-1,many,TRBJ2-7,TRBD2,CSAILAGGPYEQYF,TGCAGTGCTATCCTAGCGGGAGGGCCCTACGAGCAGTACTTC
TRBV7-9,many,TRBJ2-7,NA,CASNLDISYEQYF,TGTGCCAGCAACCTGGACATCTCCTACGAGCAGTACTTC
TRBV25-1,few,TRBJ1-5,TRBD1,CASSASGQGPNQPQHF,TGTGCCAGCAGTGCCTCGGGACAGGGACCTAATCAGCCCCAGCATTTT
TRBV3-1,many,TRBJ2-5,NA,CASSHGRNQETQYF,TGTGCCAGCAGCCATGGGCGGAACCAAGAGACCCAGTACTTC
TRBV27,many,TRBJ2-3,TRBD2,CASTHGLAGYSTDTQYF,TGTGCCAGCACCCACGGACTAGCGGGGTATAGCACAGATACGCAGTATTTT
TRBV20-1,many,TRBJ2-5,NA,CSARDFQETQYF,TGCAGTGCCAGGGACTTTCAAGAGACCCAGTACTTC
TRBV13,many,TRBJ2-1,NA,CASSSRQGGYNEQFF,TGTGCCAGCAGCTCGAGACAGGGAGGGTACAATGAGCAGTTCTTC
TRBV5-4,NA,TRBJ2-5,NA,CASSLVGGEETQYF,TGTGCCAGCAGCTTGGTTGGGGGCGAGGAGACCCAGTACTTC
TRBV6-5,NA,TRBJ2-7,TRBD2,CASSYEGAGTYEQYF,TGTGCCAGCAGTTACGAGGGAGCGGGAACTTACGAGCAGTACTTC
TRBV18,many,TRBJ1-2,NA,CASSPDPRGGGYTF,TGTGCCAGCTCACCTGACCCCAGGGGAGGGGGCTACACCTTC
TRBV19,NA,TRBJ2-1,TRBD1,CASSMGTGGYNEQFF,TGTGCCAGTAGTATGGGGACAGGGGGCTACAATGAGCAGTTCTTC
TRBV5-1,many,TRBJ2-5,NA,CASSLSRIQETQYF,TGCGCCAGCAGCTTGTCCAGGATACAAGAGACCCAGTACTTC
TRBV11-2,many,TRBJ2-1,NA,CASSQNRNEQFF,TGTGCCAGCAGCCAAAACAGGAATGAGCAGTTCTTC
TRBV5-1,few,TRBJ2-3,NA,CASSSGRLLGSGTDTQYF,TGCGCCAGCAGCTCGGGCCGCCTCTTGGGCTCCGGCACAGATACGCAGTATTTT
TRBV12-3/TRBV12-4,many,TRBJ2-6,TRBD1,CASSPRTGGAGANVLTF,TGTGCCAGCAGTCCCCGGACAGGGGGCGCTGGGGCCAACGTCCTGACTTTC
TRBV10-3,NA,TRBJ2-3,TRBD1,CAISGGTGSGDTQYF,TGTGCCATCAGTGGTGGGACAGGGTCGGGAGATACGCAGTATTTT
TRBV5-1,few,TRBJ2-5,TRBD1,CASSLNRGRVETQYF,TGCGCCAGCAGCTTGAACAGGGGTAGAGTGGAGACCCAGTACTTC
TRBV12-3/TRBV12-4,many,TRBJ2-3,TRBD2,CASSLGTSGDSTDTQYF,TGTGCCAGCAGTTTAGGGACTAGCGGGGATAGCACAGATACGCAGTATTTT
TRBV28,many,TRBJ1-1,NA,CASPPGRGDTEAFF,TGTGCCTCCCCCCCCGGAAGAGGGGACACTGAAGCTTTCTTT
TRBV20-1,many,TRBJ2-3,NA,CSARRWGGKDTQYF,TGCAGTGCTAGACGGTGGGGCGGGAAGGATACGCAGTATTTT
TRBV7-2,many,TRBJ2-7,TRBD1,CASSVYRGQYEQYF,TGTGCCAGCAGCGTCTACAGGGGGCAATACGAGCAGTACTTC
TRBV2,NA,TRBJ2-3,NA,CASSDEDTQYF,TGTGCCAGCAGTGATGAAGATACGCAGTATTTT
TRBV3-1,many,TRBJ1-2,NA,CASSQEWSNYGYTF,TGTGCCAGCAGCCAAGAGTGGTCTAACTATGGCTACACCTTC
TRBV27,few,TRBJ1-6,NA,CASSFEWGGNSPLHF,TGTGCCAGCAGTTTTGAGTGGGGGGGAAATTCACCCCTCCACTTT
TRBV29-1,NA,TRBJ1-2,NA,CSVEGGDGYTF,TGCAGCGTTGAAGGGGGCGATGGCTACACCTTC
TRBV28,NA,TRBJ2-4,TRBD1,CASGVGQKNIQYF,TGTGCCAGCGGAGTGGGACAGAAAAACATTCAGTACTTC
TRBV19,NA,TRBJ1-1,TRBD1,CASSTDGDSLYTEAFF,TGTGCCAGTAGTACGGACGGGGACAGTCTTTACACTGAAGCTTTCTTT
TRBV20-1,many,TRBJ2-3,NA,CSARDRTLVDADTQYF,TGCAGTGCTAGAGACCGGACCCTCGTAGACGCAGATACGCAGTATTTT
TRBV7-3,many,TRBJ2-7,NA,CASSSRAGPGYEQYF,TGTGCCAGCAGTTCCCGAGCGGGTCCAGGATACGAGCAGTACTTC
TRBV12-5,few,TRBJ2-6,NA,CASGFPPGPARKAGANVLTF,TGTGCTAGTGGTTTCCCCCCGGGACCCGCTAGGAAGGCTGGGGCCAACGTCCTGACTTTC
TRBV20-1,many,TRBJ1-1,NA,CSANMPGNTEAFF,TGCAGTGCTAACATGCCCGGAAACACTGAAGCTTTCTTT
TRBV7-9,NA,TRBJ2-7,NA,CASSSEAYEQYF,TGTGCCAGCAGCTCGGAGGCCTACGAGCAGTACTTC
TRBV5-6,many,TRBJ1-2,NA,CASSLSAGLDGYTF,TGTGCCAGCAGCTTGTCTGCAGGGTTGGATGGCTACACCTTC
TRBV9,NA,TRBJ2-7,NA,CASSASGPVPVEQYF,TGTGCCAGCAGCGCCAGCGGGCCGGTCCCCGTGGAGCAGTACTTC
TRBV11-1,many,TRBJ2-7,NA,CASSSRDGYYEQYF,TGTGCCAGCAGCTCCCGGGACGGATACTACGAGCAGTACTTC
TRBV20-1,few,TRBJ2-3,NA,CSANLEDTQYF,TGCAGTGCAAACCTAGAAGATACGCAGTATTTT
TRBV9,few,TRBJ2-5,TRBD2,CASSLQSGTGTQYF,TGTGCCAGCAGCTTACAGAGCGGGACTGGGACCCAGTACTTC
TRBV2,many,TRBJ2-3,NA,CASIADRSTDTQYF,TGTGCCAGTATAGCGGACCGGAGCACAGATACGCAGTATTTT
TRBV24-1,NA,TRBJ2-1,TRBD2,CATSDRTSGRVGEQFF,TGTGCCACCAGTGACCGGACTAGCGGGAGGGTCGGTGAGCAGTTCTTC
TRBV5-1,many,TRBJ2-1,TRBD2,CASSSGTSVPVWQFF,TGCGCCAGCAGTTCCGGGACTAGCGTCCCAGTATGGCAGTTCTTC
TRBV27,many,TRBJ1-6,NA,CASSLYREHNSPLHF,TGTGCCAGCAGTTTATACAGGGAACATAATTCACCCCTCCACTTT
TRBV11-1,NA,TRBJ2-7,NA,CASSLPPGRTGDEQYF,TGTGCCAGCAGCTTACCTCCGGGGCGGACTGGGGACGAGCAGTACTTC